This T cell receptor (beta chain) stems from a study of metastatic and nonmetastatic thyroid tumors. TCRdb used MiXCR to call clones anew from the PCR reads. The sample contains roughly 20,000 clones, more than 35% of which appear only once. Among the patients, none had received any treatment before thyroid surgery. This clone was found a few times. The CDR3 is 13 amino acids. The V gene end was trimmed by 7 bases and the J gene end by 3 bases; junction bases not matched to a gene: 5. From germline, CDR1 is SNHLY and CDR2 FYNNEI. This clonotype was obtained from a female donor with papillary thyroid cancer or a benign thyroid nodule (not recorded which). Some clones in this sample may be carry-over from other donors' samples. The source material was tumor tissue. The V gene is TRBV2, the J gene TRBJ2-7; 8 bases align to TRBD1. The CDR3 DNA sequence: TGTGCCAGCATCGGACAGGGTAGCTACGAGCAGTACTTC. The encoded protein is CASIGQGSYEQYF.